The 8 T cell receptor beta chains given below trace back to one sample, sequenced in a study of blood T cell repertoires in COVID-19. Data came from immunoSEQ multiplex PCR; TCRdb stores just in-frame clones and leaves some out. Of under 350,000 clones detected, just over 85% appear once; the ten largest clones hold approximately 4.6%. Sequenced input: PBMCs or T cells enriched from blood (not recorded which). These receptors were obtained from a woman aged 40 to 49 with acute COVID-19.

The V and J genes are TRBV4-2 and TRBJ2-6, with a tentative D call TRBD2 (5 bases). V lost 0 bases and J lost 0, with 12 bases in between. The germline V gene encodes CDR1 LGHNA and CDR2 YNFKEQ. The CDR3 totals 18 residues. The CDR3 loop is CASSQDYAGSSGANVLTF. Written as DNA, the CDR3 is TGTGCCAGCAGCCAAGATTACGCTGGGAGCTCTGGGGCCAACGTCCTGACTTTC.

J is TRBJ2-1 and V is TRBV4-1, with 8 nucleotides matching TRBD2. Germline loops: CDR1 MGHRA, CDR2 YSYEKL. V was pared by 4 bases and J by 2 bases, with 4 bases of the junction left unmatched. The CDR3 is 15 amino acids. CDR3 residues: CASSPLAAPYNEQFF. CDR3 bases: TGCGCCAGCAGCCCACTAGCGGCCCCCTACAATGAGCAGTTCTTC.

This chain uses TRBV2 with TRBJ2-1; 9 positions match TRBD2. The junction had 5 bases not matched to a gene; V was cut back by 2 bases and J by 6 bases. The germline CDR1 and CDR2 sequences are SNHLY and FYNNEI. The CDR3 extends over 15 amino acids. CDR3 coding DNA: TGTGCCAGCAGTGAATTAAGCGGGAGGAGCAATGAGCAGTTCTTC. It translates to CASSELSGRSNEQFF.

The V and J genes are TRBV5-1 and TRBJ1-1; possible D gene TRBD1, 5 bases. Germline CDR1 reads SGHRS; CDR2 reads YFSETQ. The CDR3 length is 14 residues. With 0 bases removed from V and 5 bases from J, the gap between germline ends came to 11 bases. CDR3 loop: CASSLDAGRTEAFF. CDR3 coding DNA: TGCGCCAGCAGCTTGGACGCAGGGAGGACTGAAGCTTTCTTT. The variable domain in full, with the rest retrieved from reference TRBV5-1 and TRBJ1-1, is KAGVTQTPRYLIKTRGQQVTLSCSPISGHRSVSWYQQTPGQGLQFLFEYFSETQRNKGNFPGRFSGRQFSNSRSEMNVSTLELGDSALYLCASSLDAGRTEAFFGQGTRLTVV.

For the CDR3, the DNA is TGTGCCAGCAGCCCACCACCTAGGGCTAGCGAAGAGACCCAGTACTTC. Its translation is CASSPPPRASEETQYF. The chain carries TRBV7-2 and TRBJ2-5; TRBD2 is a possible D gene (6 bases). V was pared by 5 bases and J by 3 bases, with 19 bases between. Per the germline V gene, CDR1 is SGHTA and CDR2 is FQGNSA. This CDR3 is 16 amino acids long. Variable domain in full (rest from reference TRBV7-2 and TRBJ2-5): GAGVSQSPSNKVTEKGKDVELRCDPISGHTALYWYRQSLGQGLEFLIYFQGNSAPDKSGLPSDRFSAERTGGSVSTLTIQRTQQEDSAVYLCASSPPPRASEETQYFGPGTRLLVL.

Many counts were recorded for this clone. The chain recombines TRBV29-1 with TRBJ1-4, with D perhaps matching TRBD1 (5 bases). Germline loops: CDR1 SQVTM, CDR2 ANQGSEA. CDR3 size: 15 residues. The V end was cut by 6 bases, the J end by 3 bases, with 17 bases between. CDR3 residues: CSVRTPGGANEKLFF. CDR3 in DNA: TGCAGCGTCCGAACGCCGGGGGGGGCTAATGAAAAACTGTTTTTT. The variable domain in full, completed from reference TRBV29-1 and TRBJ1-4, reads SAVISQKPSRDICQRGTSLTIQCQVDSQVTMMFWYRQQPGQSLTLIATANQGSEATYESGFVIDKFPISRPNLTFSTLTVSNMSPEDSSIYLCSVRTPGGANEKLFFGSGTQLSVL.

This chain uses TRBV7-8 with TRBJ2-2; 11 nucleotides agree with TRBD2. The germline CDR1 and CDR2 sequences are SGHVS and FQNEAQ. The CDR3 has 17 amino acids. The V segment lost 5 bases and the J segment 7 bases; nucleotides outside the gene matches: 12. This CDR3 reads CASSPPRLAGGRGELFF. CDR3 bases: TGTGCCAGCAGCCCCCCCAGGCTAGCGGGGGGACGCGGGGAGCTGTTTTTT.

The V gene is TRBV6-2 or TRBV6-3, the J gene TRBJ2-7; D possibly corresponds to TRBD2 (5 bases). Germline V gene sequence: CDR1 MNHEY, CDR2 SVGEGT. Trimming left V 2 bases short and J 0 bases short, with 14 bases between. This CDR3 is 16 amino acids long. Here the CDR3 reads CASSYGLTVSSYEQYF. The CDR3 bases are TGTGCCAGCAGTTACGGACTGACGGTGAGCTCCTACGAGCAGTACTTC.